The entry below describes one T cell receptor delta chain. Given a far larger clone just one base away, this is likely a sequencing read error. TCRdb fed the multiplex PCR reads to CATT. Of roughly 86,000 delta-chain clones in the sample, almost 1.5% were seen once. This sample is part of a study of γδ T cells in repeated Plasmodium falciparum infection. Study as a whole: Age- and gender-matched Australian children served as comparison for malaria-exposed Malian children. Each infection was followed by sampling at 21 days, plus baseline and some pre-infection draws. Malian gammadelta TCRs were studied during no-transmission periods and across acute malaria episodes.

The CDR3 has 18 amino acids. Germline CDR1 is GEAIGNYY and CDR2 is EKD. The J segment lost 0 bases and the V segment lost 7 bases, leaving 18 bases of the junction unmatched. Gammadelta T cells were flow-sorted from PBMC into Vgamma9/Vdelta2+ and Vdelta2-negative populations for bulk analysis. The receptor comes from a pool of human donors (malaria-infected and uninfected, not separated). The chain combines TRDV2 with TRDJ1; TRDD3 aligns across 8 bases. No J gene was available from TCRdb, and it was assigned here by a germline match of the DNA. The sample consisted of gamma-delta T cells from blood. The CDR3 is CACARRTWGYPNTDKLIF. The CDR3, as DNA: TGTGCCTGCGCCCGTAGAACTTGGGGATACCCGAACACCGATAAACTCATCTTT.